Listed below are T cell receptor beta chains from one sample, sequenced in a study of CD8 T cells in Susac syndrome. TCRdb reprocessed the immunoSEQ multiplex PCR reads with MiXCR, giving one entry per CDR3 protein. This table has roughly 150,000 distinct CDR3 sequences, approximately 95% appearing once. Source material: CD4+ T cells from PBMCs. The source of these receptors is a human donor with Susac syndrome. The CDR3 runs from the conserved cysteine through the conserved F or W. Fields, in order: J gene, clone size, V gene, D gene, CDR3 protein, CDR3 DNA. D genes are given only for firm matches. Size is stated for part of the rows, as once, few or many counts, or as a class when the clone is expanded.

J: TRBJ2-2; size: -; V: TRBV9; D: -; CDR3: CASSISGTNTGELFF; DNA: TGTGCCAGCAGCATATCCGGGACGAACACCGGGGAGCTGTTTTTT
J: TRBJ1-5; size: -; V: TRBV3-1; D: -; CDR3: CASSQDVLQPQHF; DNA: TGTGCCAGCAGCCAAGATGTGCTTCAGCCCCAGCATTTT
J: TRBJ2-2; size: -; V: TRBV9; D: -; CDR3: CASSVMSTDGELFF; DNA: TGTGCCAGCAGCGTAATGTCAACAGACGGGGAGCTGTTTTTT
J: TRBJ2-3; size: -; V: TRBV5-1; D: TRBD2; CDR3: CASSLTSGGTDTQYF; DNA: TGCGCCAGCAGCTTGACTAGCGGGGGCACAGATACGCAGTATTTT
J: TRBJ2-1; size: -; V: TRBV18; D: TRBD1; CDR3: CASSPGQGDEQFF; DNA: TGTGCCAGCTCACCGGGACAGGGCGATGAGCAGTTCTTC
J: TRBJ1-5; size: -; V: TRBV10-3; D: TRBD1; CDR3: CAIRMTGISNQPQHF; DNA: TGTGCCATCAGGATGACAGGGATCAGCAATCAGCCCCAGCATTTT
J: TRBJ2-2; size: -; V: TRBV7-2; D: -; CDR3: CASSVPGSGRELFF; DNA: TGTGCCAGCAGCGTCCCAGGATCCGGCAGGGAGCTGTTTTTT
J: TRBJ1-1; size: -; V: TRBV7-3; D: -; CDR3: CASRNQRNTEAFF; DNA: TGTGCCAGCAGGAATCAGAGGAACACTGAAGCTTTCTTT
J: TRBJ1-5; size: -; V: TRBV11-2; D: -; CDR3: CASSSGGRDQPQHF; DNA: TGTGCCAGCAGCTCGGGAGGAAGAGATCAGCCCCAGCATTTT
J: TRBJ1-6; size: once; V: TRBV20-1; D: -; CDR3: CSASGDTHNSPLHF; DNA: TGCAGTGCTAGCGGGGACACCCATAATTCACCCCTCCACTTT
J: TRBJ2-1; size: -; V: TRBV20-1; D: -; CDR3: CSARKRGTYNEQFF; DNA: TGCAGTGCTAGGAAGAGGGGGACCTACAATGAGCAGTTCTTC
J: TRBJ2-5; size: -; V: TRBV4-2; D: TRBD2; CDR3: CASSQSSRSGGEETQYF; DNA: TGTGCCAGCAGCCAATCCTCCCGAAGCGGGGGGGAAGAGACCCAGTACTTC
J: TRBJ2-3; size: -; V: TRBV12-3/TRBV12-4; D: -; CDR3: CASSPSGRGPTDTQYF; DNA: TGTGCCAGCAGCCCCTCTGGGAGGGGGCCCACAGATACGCAGTATTTT
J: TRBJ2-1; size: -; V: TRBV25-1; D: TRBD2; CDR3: CASSASRGLRGRAYNEQFF; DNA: TGTGCCAGCAGTGCCTCAAGGGGACTGCGGGGGAGGGCTTACAATGAGCAGTTCTTC
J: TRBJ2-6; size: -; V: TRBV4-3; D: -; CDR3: CASSQRGSGANVLTF; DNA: TGCGCCAGCAGCCAGAGGGGCTCTGGGGCCAACGTCCTGACTTTC